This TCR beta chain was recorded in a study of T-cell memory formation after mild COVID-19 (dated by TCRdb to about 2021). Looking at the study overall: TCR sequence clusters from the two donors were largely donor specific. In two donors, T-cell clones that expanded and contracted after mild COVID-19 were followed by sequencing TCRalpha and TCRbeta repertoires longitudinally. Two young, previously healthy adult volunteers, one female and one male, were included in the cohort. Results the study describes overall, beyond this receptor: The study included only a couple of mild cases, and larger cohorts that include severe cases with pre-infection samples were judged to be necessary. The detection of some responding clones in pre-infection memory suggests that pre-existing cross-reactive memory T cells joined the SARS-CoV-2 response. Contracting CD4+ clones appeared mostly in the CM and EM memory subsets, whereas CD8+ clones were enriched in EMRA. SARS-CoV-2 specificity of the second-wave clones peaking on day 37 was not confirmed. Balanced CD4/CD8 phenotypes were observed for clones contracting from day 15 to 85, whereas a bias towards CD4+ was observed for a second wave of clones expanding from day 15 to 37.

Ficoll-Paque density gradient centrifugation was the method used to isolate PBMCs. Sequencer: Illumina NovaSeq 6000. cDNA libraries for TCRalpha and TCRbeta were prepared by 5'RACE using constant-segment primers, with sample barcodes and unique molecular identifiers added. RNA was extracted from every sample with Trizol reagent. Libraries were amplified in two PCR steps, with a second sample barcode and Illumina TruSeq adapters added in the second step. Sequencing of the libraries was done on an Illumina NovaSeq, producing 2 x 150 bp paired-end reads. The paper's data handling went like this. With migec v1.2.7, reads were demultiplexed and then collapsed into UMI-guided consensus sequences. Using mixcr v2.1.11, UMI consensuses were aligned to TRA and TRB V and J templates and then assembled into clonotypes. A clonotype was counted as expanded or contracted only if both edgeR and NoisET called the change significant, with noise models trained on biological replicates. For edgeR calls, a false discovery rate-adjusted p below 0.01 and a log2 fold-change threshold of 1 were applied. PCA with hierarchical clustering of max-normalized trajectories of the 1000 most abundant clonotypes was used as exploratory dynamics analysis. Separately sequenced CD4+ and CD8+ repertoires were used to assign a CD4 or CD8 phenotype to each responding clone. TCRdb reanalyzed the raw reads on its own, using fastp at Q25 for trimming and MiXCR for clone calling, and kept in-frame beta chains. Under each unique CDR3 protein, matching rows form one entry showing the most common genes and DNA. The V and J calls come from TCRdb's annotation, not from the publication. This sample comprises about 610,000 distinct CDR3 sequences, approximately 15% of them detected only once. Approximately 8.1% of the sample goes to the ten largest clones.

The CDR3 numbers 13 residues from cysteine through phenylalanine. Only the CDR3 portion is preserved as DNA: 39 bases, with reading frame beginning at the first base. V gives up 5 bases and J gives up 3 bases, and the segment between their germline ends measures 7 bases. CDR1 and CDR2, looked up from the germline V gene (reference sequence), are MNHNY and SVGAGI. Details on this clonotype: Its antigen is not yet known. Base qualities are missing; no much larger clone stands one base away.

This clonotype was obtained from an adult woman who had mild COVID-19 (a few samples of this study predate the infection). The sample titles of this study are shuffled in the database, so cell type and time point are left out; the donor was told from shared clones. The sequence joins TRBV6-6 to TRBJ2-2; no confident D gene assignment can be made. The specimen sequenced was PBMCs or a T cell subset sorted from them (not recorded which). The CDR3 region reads CASSQPYTGELFF. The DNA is TGTGCCAGCAGTCAACCATACACCGGGGAGCTGTTTTTT.